Given below is one T cell receptor beta chain in context. This sample is drawn from a study of siplizumab effects on memory and regulatory T cells. This CDR3 comprises 10 residues. Germline V gene data show CDR1 as ENHRY and CDR2 as SYGVKD. V was trimmed by 7 bases and J by 7 bases, leaving 7 bases between them. Only in-frame clones appear in the TCRdb table, and some are missing; sequencing was by immunoSEQ multiplex PCR. Here the sample spans roughly 69,000 clones, around four fifths being singletons. Sequences were obtained from memory CD4+ T cells sorted from blood. The rearrangement joins TRBV10-3 to TRBJ2-5, with D unclear. The sequence derives from a human donor in good health. The CDR3 reads CAINQRTQYF. The CDR3 region has the DNA TGTGCCATCAATCAGAGGACCCAGTACTTC.